Sequencing of this T cell receptor beta chain was carried out in a study of control samples from healthy donors and cancer patients. Sequencing used immunoSEQ multiplex PCR; TCRdb keeps in-frame clones, though not all of them. The sample comprises approximately 150,000 clones, 94% of which are singletons, and around 13% rests with the top ten. With V trimmed by 1 base and J by 6 bases, 17 bases remained unmatched. Germline values: CDR1 SGHVS, CDR2 FQNEAQ. The CDR3 loop spans 18 amino acids. This chain links TRBV7-8 with TRBJ1-2, with TRBD1 identical over 7 bases. The sample comprised blood. This clonotype was sampled from a man aged 35 to 55 in good health. CDR3 sequence reads: CASSLVRGPQGERNGYTF. CDR3 nucleotides: TGTGCCAGCAGCTTAGTGAGAGGACCGCAGGGGGAGCGAAATGGCTACACCTTC. Looking up the rest from reference TRBV7-8 and TRBJ1-2 gives the full variable domain: GAGVSQSPRYKVAKRGQDVALRCDPISGHVSLFWYQQALGQGPEFLTYFQNEAQLDKSGLPSDRFFAERPEGSVSTLKIQRTQQEDSAVYLCASSLVRGPQGERNGYTFGSGTRLTVV.